This T cell receptor beta chain came from a study of blood T cell repertoires in COVID-19. In the original processing: Estimation of nucleated cell counts was performed using reference gene primer amplification. Sequencing used immunoSEQ multiplex PCR; TCRdb keeps in-frame clones, though not all of them. V, J and clone size are taken as reported in that table, and D and trimming were inferred from the DNA itself. The sample has tens of thousands of clones; 90% are singletons. Trimming left V 4 bases short and J 7 bases short, with 17 bases between. The CDR3 is 14 residues long. Looked up from germline, CDR1 is LGHDT and CDR2 is YNNKEL (reference sequence).

V usage is TRBV3-1 (or the pseudogene TRBV3-2) and J usage is TRBJ2-7; a weak D match, TRBD1 (7 bases). The specimen sequenced was peripheral blood. The clonotype was recovered from a man in his fifties or sixties with acute or convalescent COVID-19. In nucleotides, the CDR3 is TGTGCCAGCAGCCGAAGGAGGGGGCCTCGGGAGCAGTACTTC. Residues: CASSRRRGPREQYF.